Each of the 6 T cell receptor beta chains below was sequenced from the same sample in a study of Graves' ophthalmopathy and Graves' hyperthyroidism. The authors amplified TCR beta CDR3 regions, and they did so from RNA transcripts for repertoire sequencing. The workflow started with a first-round RT-PCR run with HTBI primers and then moved on to a second-round multiplex PCR. TCRdb independently ran MiXCR on the multiplex PCR reads; one entry per CDR3 protein. Seen here are about 220,000 distinct CDR3 sequences, roughly 21% observed once, and the top ten hold roughly 45%. Material: peripheral blood. These receptors originate from a woman in her forties or fifties with Graves' ophthalmopathy.

This clonotype appeared many times. The J gene is TRBJ1-2, the V gene TRBV30; D is uncertain. V was shortened by 1 base and J by 1 base, with 1 base between the two germline ends. The germline V gene encodes CDR1 GTSNPN and CDR2 SVGIG (reference sequence). This CDR3 has 11 amino acids. The CDR3 DNA is TGTGCCTGGAGTGGTAACTATGGCTACACCTTC. Its translation: CAWSGNYGYTF.

The table lists this clonotype with many counts. This rearrangement joins TRBV20-1 to TRBJ1-1; TRBD1 matches 9 bases. Trimming cost V 6 bases and J 5 bases; bases outside gene matches: 7. CDR3 length equals 13 residues. CDR1 is DFQATT, CDR2 SNEGSKA, per germline (reference sequence). CDR3 DNA: TGCAGTGCGCCGAAGACAGGGGGGACTGAAGCTTTCTTT. Protein product: CSAPKTGGTEAFF.

The chain combines TRBV9 with TRBJ2-7, with D perhaps being TRBD1 or TRBD2 (5 bases each). This CDR3 is built from 14 residues. Trimming cost V 0 bases and J 2 bases, with 9 bases left between them. The V gene's germline CDR1 is SGDLS and CDR2 YYNGEE. CDR3 in amino acids: CASSVGDGAYEQYF. CDR3 nucleotide sequence: TGTGCCAGCAGCGTAGGGGACGGAGCCTACGAGCAGTACTTC.

This clonotype was seen more than once but under ten times. The chain couples TRBV19 to TRBJ1-1; no reliable D call. This CDR3 has 14 residues. Trimming left V 6 bases short and J 0 bases short, with 11 bases between. Germline V gene sequence: CDR1 LNHDA, CDR2 SQIVND (reference sequence). The DNA for the CDR3 is TGTGCCAGTAGCAGTCCAGGCTTGAACACTGAAGCTTTCTTT. This sequence encodes CASSSPGLNTEAFF.

The chain links TRBV19 to TRBJ2-7; no firm D call. The CDR3 contains 14 residues. CDR1 and CDR2 from the germline V gene are LNHDA and SQIVND (reference sequence). V was clipped by 8 bases and J by 1 base, with 15 bases between them. CDR3 nucleotides: TGTGCCAGTGGTGACTTTGACGATTCCTACGAGCAGTACTTC. This encodes CASGDFDDSYEQYF. Based on the CDR3 plus reference TRBV19 and TRBJ2-7, the full variable domain is DGGITQSPKYLFRKEGQNVTLSCEQNLNHDAMYWYRQDPGQGLRLIYYSQIVNDFQKGDIAEGYSVSREKKESFPLTVTSAQKNPTAFYLCASGDFDDSYEQYFGPGTRLTVT.

This clonotype was detected ten times or more. The chain carries TRBV24-1 and TRBJ2-2; TRBD2 matches at 11 bases. V gave up 5 bases and J gave up 6 bases; unmatched junction bases: 13. Germline CDR1 KGHDR, CDR2 SFDVKD. The CDR3 extends over 18 amino acids. Here the CDR3 reads CATSGGTSGKGFPGELFF. The CDR3 region has the DNA TGTGCCACCAGTGGTGGGACTAGCGGCAAGGGGTTCCCCGGGGAGCTGTTTTTT.